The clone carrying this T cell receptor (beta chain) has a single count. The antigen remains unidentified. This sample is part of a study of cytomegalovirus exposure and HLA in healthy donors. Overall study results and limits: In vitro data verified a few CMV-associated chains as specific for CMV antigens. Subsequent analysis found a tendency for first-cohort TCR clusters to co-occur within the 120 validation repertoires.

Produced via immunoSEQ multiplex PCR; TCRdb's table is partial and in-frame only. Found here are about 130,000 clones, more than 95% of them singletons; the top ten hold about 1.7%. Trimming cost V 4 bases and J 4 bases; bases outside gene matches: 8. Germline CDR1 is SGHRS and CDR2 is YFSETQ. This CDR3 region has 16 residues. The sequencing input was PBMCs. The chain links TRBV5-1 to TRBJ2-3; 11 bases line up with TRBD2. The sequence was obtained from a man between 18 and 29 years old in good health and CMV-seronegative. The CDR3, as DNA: TGCGCCAGCAGCAGTAGCGGGAGGGCTACATCAGATACGCAGTATTTT. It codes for CASSSSGRATSDTQYF.